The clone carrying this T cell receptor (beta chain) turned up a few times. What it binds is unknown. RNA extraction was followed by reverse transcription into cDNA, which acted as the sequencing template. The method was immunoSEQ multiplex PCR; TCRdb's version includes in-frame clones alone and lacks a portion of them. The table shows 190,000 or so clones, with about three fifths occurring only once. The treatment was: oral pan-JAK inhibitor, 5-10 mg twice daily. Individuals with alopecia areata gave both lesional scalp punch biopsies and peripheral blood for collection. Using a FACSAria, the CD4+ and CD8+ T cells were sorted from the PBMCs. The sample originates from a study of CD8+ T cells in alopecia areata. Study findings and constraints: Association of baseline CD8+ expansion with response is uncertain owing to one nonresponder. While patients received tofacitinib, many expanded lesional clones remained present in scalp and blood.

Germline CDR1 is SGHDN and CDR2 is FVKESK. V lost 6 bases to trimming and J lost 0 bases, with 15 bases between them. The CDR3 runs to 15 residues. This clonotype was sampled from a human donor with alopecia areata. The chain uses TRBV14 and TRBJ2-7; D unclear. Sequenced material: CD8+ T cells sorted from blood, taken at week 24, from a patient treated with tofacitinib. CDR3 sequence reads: CASRPGRLLSYEQYF. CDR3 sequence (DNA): TGTGCCAGCAGACCTGGTAGGCTCCTCTCCTACGAGCAGTACTTC.